Given below is one TCR beta chain in context. The antigen this receptor binds is unknown. No quality values exist for individual bases; no much larger clone is one base distant. Donors formed part of the validation cohort, which comprised 120 or so subjects and was distinct from the first cohort of 666 subjects. These data belong to a study of cytomegalovirus exposure and HLA in healthy donors (dated by TCRdb to 2016 to 2017). With respect to the entire study: According to a later analysis, one platform produced both the 120 validation repertoires and the 550 to 800 repertoires of the first cohort. The study aimed to test whether cataloging public T cell receptors could reveal signatures of past pathogen exposure. Besides the first cohort of around 670 subjects, a separate validation cohort made up of over 95 different subjects was used. High-throughput TCR immunosequencing, statistical association of individual TCRs with disease status, and machine learning were combined to predict cytomegalovirus infection status.

V lost 2 bases and J lost 0 bases, and the count of bases not matched to a germline gene is 7. Taken from cysteine to phenylalanine, the CDR3 has 17 residues. The DNA shown is the 51-base CDR3, in frame from base 1. Via the germline V gene, CDR1 is MGHRA and CDR2 YSYEKL. The library was built by means of the immunoSEQ multiplex PCR assay. Regarding the original processing steps: A statistical classification framework was built for diagnosing cytomegalovirus status from the catalog of TCR beta chain sequences. The immuneACCESS repertoire file appears here via TCRdb, limited to in-frame rearrangements. These files lack a portion of the clones; in checked studies, under half of the deficit traces to unresolved V genes, and the cause of the others is not known. D and trimming were read from the DNA, whereas the V and J calls and clone size are those reported in that table. For this sample there are more than 95,000 clones; around 88% appear just once. Around 2% of the sample lies in the top ten.

Broader findings and caveats from the paper: According to the authors, the approach could potentially be generalized to other disease states and immunological phenotypes. A few of the identified cytomegalovirus-associated TCR beta chains were confirmed in vitro to be specific for cytomegalovirus antigens. A later analysis lacked HLA typing for the validation cohort, so it scored co-occurrence in that cohort across all 120 repertoires. A total of 150 or so TCR beta chains were listed by the study as associated with cytomegalovirus. While some public TCRs were present in many individuals, most TCR sequences turned up only very rarely across donors. A later analysis found that TCRs clustered in the first cohort also tended to co-occur in the 120 validation repertoires, with approximately 93% of cluster scores above 0. The classifier was reported to diagnose cytomegalovirus status with high specificity and sensitivity in both the original cohort and the validation cohort.

The material sequenced was PBMCs. The V and J segments used are TRBV4-1 and TRBJ1-3, with TRBD1 matching 7 junction bases. This clonotype was sampled from a man aged 18 to 30 in good health and CMV-seronegative. The DNA sequence follows: TGCGCCAGCAGCCAATCGGGACAGAGGAGCTCTGGAAACACCATATATTTT. Translated, this is CASSQSGQRSSGNTIYF.